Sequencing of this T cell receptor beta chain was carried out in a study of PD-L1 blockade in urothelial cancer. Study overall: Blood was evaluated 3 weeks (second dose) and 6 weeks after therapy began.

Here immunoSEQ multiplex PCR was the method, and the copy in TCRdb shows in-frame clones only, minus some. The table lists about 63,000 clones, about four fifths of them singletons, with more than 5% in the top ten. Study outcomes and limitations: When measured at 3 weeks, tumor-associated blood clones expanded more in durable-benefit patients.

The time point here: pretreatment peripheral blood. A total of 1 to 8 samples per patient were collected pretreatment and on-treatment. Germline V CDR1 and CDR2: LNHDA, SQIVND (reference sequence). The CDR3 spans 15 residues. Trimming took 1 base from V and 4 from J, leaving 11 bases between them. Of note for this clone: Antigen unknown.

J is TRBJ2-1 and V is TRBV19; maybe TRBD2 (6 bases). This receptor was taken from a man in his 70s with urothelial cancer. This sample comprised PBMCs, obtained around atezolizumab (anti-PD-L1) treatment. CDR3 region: CASSIARGYYNEQFF. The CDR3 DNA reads TGTGCCAGTAGTATAGCCCGGGGGTATTACAATGAGCAGTTCTTC.